This entry lists 20 T cell receptor beta chains sequenced from one sample in a study of cytotoxic CD8 clonotypes in ibrutinib-treated CLL. This table comes from immunoSEQ multiplex PCR, and its TCRdb copy is limited to in-frame clones, with some not included. Of 53,000 or so clones listed, roughly 54% were seen once; the top ten hold about 24%. The specimen comprised PBMCs, sampled at disease progression, from a patient treated with ibrutinib. The receptors were sampled from a human donor with chronic lymphocytic leukemia.

CDR3 residues: CASSKGTGLNYGYTF. The CDR3 DNA sequence: TGTGCCAGTAGTAAAGGGACAGGGCTCAACTATGGCTACACCTTC. This sequence joins TRBV19 and TRBJ1-2; TRBD1 matches 9 bases. The CDR3 contains 15 residues. Germline loops: CDR1 LNHDA, CDR2 SQIVND (reference sequence). Trimming at V came to 4 bases and at J to 2 bases, leaving 5 bases not matched to a gene.

This chain connects TRBV7-8 to TRBJ2-4; D unclear. Germline V gives CDR1 SGHVS, CDR2 FQNEAQ. Trimming took off 5 bases at V and 0 bases at J, with 8 bases between the two ends. This CDR3 contains 14 residues. The DNA for the CDR3 is TGTGCCAGCAGCCTTAATCTAGCCAAAAACATTCAGTACTTC. Amino acid sequence: CASSLNLAKNIQYF.

The chain employs TRBV4-2 and TRBJ2-1, with TRBD1 matching over 11 bases. Losses at the gene ends were 0 bases for V and 6 bases for J; bases not matched to a gene: 4. The CDR3 loop spans 16 amino acids. The V gene's germline CDR1 is LGHNA and CDR2 YNFKEQ. The CDR3 DNA is TGTGCCAGCAGCCAAGACCCGGGGACAGGGGGCAATGAGCAGTTCTTC. Its protein product is CASSQDPGTGGNEQFF.

This clone was picked up many times. The chain combines TRBV29-1 with TRBJ2-7; TRBD1 matches 12 bases. Germline trimming cut 4 bases from V and 7 bases from J; bases unmatched to any gene: 5. The germline V gene has CDR1 SQVTM and CDR2 ANQGSEA. The CDR3 contains 13 residues. CDR3 sequence: CSVGDRGLGEQYF. The CDR3 DNA follows: TGCAGCGTTGGGGACAGGGGGCTTGGAGAGCAGTACTTC.

The table lists this clone with a few counts. V is TRBV5-4 and J is TRBJ2-7, with TRBD1 identical over 7 bases. Germline V gene data show CDR1 as SGHNT and CDR2 as YYREEE (reference sequence). The J segment lost 9 bases and the V segment lost 4 bases, leaving 16 bases of the junction unmatched. The CDR3 runs 15 residues. CDR3 sequence: CASSLVDRAESLQYF. CDR3 in DNA: TGTGCCAGCAGCCTGGTCGACAGGGCAGAATCGTTGCAGTACTTC.

The V call is TRBV11-2, the J call TRBJ1-1; maybe TRBD1 (5 bases). The CDR3 totals 14 residues. In germline, CDR1 is SGHAT, CDR2 FQNNGV. V lost 5 bases and J 6 bases, leaving 16 bases between the germline ends. DNA for the CDR3: TGTGCCAGCAGCCGTCTCAGGGAACTCCCTGAAGCTTTCTTT. Translation gives CASSRLRELPEAFF. Supplemented by reference TRBV11-2 and TRBJ1-1, the full variable domain reads EAGVAQSPRYKIIEKRQSVAFWCNPISGHATLYWYQQILGQGPKLLIQFQNNGVVDDSQLPKDRFSAERLKGVDSTLKIQPAKLEDSAVYLCASSRLRELPEAFFGQGTRLTVV.

In this sample, this clone turned up many times. CDR3 bases: TGCAGCGTTGGGTCGGAGGGTGGCTACGAGCAGTACTTC. Translation gives CSVGSEGGYEQYF. J is TRBJ2-7 and V is TRBV29-1; D possibly corresponds to TRBD2 (6 bases). The CDR3 extends over 13 amino acids. Trimming stripped 4 bases from V and 3 bases from J, with 13 bases between. From germline, CDR1 is SQVTM and CDR2 ANQGSEA.

J is TRBJ2-7 and V is TRBV6-1, with D possibly being TRBD1 (5 bases). The CDR3 has 15 residues. The V end was cut by 3 bases, the J end by 0 bases, with 12 bases between. Germline loops: CDR1 MNHNS, CDR2 SASEGT. The CDR3 DNA reads as TGTGCCAGCAGTGACAGGGATGTTCTCTCCTACGAGCAGTACTTC. The encoded protein is CASSDRDVLSYEQYF.

CDR3 sequence reads: CASSLLGTGLNIQYF. The CDR3 coding sequence is TGTGCCAGCAGTCTACTAGGGACAGGGTTAAACATTCAGTACTTC. The V gene is TRBV28, the J gene TRBJ2-4; TRBD1 agrees at 9 bases. The germline V gene encodes CDR1 MDHEN and CDR2 SYDVKM. There are 15 residues in the CDR3. Germline trimming cut 5 bases from V and 6 bases from J; bases unmatched to any gene: 8. Drawing the rest from reference TRBV28 and TRBJ2-4, the complete variable domain is DVKVTQSSRYLVKRTGEKVFLECVQDMDHENMFWYRQDPGLGLRLIYFSYDVKMKEKGDIPEGYSVSREKKERFSLILESASTNQTSMYLCASSLLGTGLNIQYFGAGTRLSVL.

V and J are TRBV25-1 and TRBJ1-2; D remains ambiguous. Germline V gene sequence: CDR1 MGHDK, CDR2 SYGVNS. The CDR3 is made up of 12 amino acids. Trimming removed 4 bases at V and 7 bases at J, with 10 bases between. CDR3 DNA sequence: TGTGCCAGCAGTGGTTGGTCGAGTGGCTACACCTTC. It encodes CASSGWSSGYTF.

This clone was counted a few times. J is TRBJ2-7 and V is TRBV11-2; 10 nucleotides agree with TRBD1. The V gene end was trimmed by 4 bases and the J gene end by 1 base; junction bases not matched to a gene: 4. Germline V gene lookup returns CDR1 SGHAT and CDR2 FQNNGV. The CDR3 totals 15 residues. In DNA form, the CDR3 reads TGTGCCAGCAGCTACCCGGGACAGGGGTCCTACGAGCAGTACTTC. Translated: CASSYPGQGSYEQYF.

The rearrangement uses TRBV19 and TRBJ1-4; D unclear. This CDR3 is built from 13 residues. The germline gives CDR1 LNHDA, CDR2 SQIVND (reference sequence). V was trimmed by 6 bases and J by 13 bases, leaving 18 bases between them. The CDR3 reads CASRVALGGGLFF. The DNA of the CDR3 is TGTGCCAGTAGAGTCGCGTTAGGAGGAGGACTGTTTTTT.

The V and J genes are TRBV27 and TRBJ1-2; D perhaps matches TRBD1 (5 bases). Germline CDR1 MNHEY, CDR2 SMNVEV (reference sequence). This CDR3 comprises 13 residues. The V gene lost 5 bases and the J gene lost 6 bases, with 13 bases spanning the gap. The CDR3 protein is CASSPIDRNGYTF. CDR3 DNA sequence: TGTGCCAGCAGTCCTATCGACAGAAATGGCTACACCTTC.

This chain joins TRBV7-2 and TRBJ2-7; TRBD2 aligns across 10 bases. The CDR3 has 15 residues. V shed 5 bases and J 5 bases; nucleotides not matched to a gene: 9. CDR1 is SGHTA and CDR2 is FQGNSA in the germline V gene. The CDR3 loop reads CASSPSGRGVDEQYF. As DNA, the CDR3 is TGTGCCAGCAGCCCGAGCGGGAGGGGGGTAGACGAGCAGTACTTC.

The chain carries TRBV7-4 and TRBJ1-5; D remains ambiguous. This CDR3 contains 13 residues. CDR1 and CDR2 (germline): SGHVT, SQSDAQ. With 1 base removed from V and 3 bases from J, the gap between germline ends came to 4 bases. CDR3 protein: CASSLGHNQPQHF. For the CDR3, the DNA is TGTGCCAGCAGCTTAGGGCACAATCAGCCCCAGCATTTT. Drawing the rest from reference TRBV7-4 and TRBJ1-5, the complete variable domain is GAGVSQSPRYKVAKRGRDVALRCDSISGHVTLYWYRQTLGQGSEVLTYSQSDAQRDKSGRPSGRFSAERPERSVSTLKIQRTEQGDSAVYLCASSLGHNQPQHFGDGTRLSIL.

The V call is TRBV19, the J call TRBJ1-5; D is unclear. Germline V gives CDR1 LNHDA, CDR2 SQIVND (reference sequence). Between the trimmed V and J ends, which lost 4 bases and 6 bases, there was a span of 13 bases. This CDR3 region has 14 residues. The DNA of the CDR3 is TGTGCCAGTAGTACAACCGAGAGTGGTCAGCCCCAGCATTTT. As protein: CASSTTESGQPQHF.

V and J are TRBV28 and TRBJ2-3; possibly TRBD1 for D (6 bases). Germline CDR1 reads MDHEN; CDR2 reads SYDVKM. This CDR3 has 12 residues. V shed 5 bases and J shed 3 bases, with 6 bases lying between them. The DNA of the CDR3 is TGTGCCAGCAGTCAGGGGACAGATACGCAGTATTTT. Residues: CASSQGTDTQYF.

This clone was seen a handful of times. The V and J genes are TRBV27 and TRBJ1-1; a possible D gene is TRBD1 (6 bases). Germline CDR1 and CDR2: MNHEY and SMNVEV (reference sequence). This CDR3 is built from 17 residues. V lost 1 base to trimming and J lost 1 base, with 16 bases between them. CDR3: CASSLWGLTGPNTEAFF. The CDR3 nucleotides are TGTGCCAGCAGTTTATGGGGGCTGACAGGACCGAACACTGAAGCTTTCTTT.

Only a few counts were recorded for this clone. The J gene is TRBJ2-7, the V gene TRBV4-1, with D possibly called TRBD1 or TRBD2 (5 bases each). The germline gives CDR1 MGHRA, CDR2 YSYEKL. The CDR3 runs 14 residues. Trimming left V 2 bases short and J 4 bases short, with 12 bases between. CDR3 DNA: TGCGCCAGCAGCCAACATAGGGACGGGTACGAGCAGTACTTC. It encodes CASSQHRDGYEQYF.

V and J are TRBV19 and TRBJ1-1; 7 bases are a match to TRBD1. Germline V lookup: CDR1 LNHDA, CDR2 SQIVND (reference sequence). The CDR3 loop spans 15 amino acids. Trimming cost V 6 bases and J 3 bases; bases outside gene matches: 10. In DNA, the CDR3 is TGTGCCAGTAGGACAGGGCTTTATTTGGACACTGAAGCTTTCTTT. It encodes CASRTGLYLDTEAFF.